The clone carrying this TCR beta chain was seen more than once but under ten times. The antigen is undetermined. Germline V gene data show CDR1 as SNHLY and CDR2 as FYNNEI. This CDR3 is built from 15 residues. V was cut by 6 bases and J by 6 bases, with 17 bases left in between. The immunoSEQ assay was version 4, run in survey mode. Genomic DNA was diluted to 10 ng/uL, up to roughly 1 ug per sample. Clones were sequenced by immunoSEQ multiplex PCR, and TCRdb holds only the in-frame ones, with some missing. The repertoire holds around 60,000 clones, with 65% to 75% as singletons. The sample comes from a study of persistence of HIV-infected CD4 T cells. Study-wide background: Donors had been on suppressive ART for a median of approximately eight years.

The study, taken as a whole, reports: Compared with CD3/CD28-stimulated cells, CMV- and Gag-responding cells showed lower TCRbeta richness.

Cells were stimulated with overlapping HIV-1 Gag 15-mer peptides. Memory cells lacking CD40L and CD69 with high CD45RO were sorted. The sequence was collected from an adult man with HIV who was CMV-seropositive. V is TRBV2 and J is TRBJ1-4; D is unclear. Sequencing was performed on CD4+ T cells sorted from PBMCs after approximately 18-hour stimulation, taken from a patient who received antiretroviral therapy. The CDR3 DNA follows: TGTGCCAGCAGAATCGGACCTATTGGTGATGAAAAACTGTTTTTT. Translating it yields CASRIGPIGDEKLFF.